This T cell receptor (beta chain) originates from a study of blood T cells in healthy people across ages. General observations from the study: In these data, TCR beta diversity tracked strongly with naive T cell percentage. Per million T cells, TCR beta diversity dropped roughly linearly as age increased.

Per germline, CDR1 MNHNS and CDR2 SASEGT. V was cut by 3 bases and J by 7 bases, with 13 bases left in between. The CDR3 sequence is 14 residues long. Combining a sample-barcoded 5' primer with a J-beta primer mix, a second PCR ran for about 7 to 11 cycles. At least 2.5 million CDR3-containing paired-end reads were obtained per sample. Each CDR3 protein gets one entry after TCRdb re-called the 5' RACE reads with MiXCR. The table shows about 1.6 million distinct CDR3 sequences, with around 35% occurring only once. About this clonotype: The antigen remains unidentified.

This clonotype originated in a woman in her thirties in good health. The sequencing input was blood. This sequence joins TRBV6-1 and TRBJ1-5, with a weak D call TRBD1 (5 bases). This CDR3 is CASSDVGGVQPQHF. In nucleotides, the CDR3 is TGTGCCAGCAGTGACGTGGGGGGAGTGCAGCCCCAGCATTTT.